This T cell receptor beta chain was documented in a study of Graves' ophthalmopathy and Graves' hyperthyroidism. Per germline, CDR1 LGHNA and CDR2 YNFKEQ. CDR3 length: 14 residues. The V end was cut by 4 bases, the J end by 0 bases, with 9 bases between. This clonotype was detected ten times or more. Amplification of TCR beta CDR3 regions used RNA transcripts. First-round RT-PCR relied on HTBI primers, and a second-round multiplex PCR came next. TCRdb itself ran the multiplex PCR reads through MiXCR, one entry per CDR3 protein. The table lists some 380,000 distinct CDR3 sequences, roughly 14% of them singletons.

Sequencing was done on a sample of peripheral blood. This clonotype originated in a woman under 30 with stable Graves' hyperthyroidism. This chain connects TRBV4-2 to TRBJ1-1; D unresolved. CDR3 protein: CASSPQGLNTEAFF. CDR3 DNA: TGTGCCAGCAGCCCCCAAGGCTTGAACACTGAAGCTTTCTTT.